The 4 T cell receptor beta chains in this list originate from one sample, sequenced in a study of cytomegalovirus exposure and HLA in healthy donors. TCRdb's table, derived via immunoSEQ multiplex PCR, lists solely in-frame clones and lacks some. The table shows some 190,000 clones, with more than 75% occurring only once. The sequenced sample consisted of PBMCs. Receptors were obtained from a man aged 25-45 years in good health and CMV-seropositive.

The chain couples TRBV28 to TRBJ2-2, with 7 bases matching TRBD1. The CDR3 is made up of 17 amino acids. The V segment lost 5 bases and the J segment 0 bases; nucleotides outside the gene matches: 9. Germline lookup yields CDR1 MDHEN and CDR2 SYDVKM. In nucleotides, the CDR3 is TGTGCCAGCAGTGCCCAGGTCGGGACAGCGAACACCGGGGAGCTGTTTTTT. Encoded protein: CASSAQVGTANTGELFF. The full variable domain, its missing parts supplied by reference TRBV28 and TRBJ2-2, is DVKVTQSSRYLVKRTGEKVFLECVQDMDHENMFWYRQDPGLGLRLIYFSYDVKMKEKGDIPEGYSVSREKKERFSLILESASTNQTSMYLCASSAQVGTANTGELFFGEGSRLTVL.

V and J are TRBV9 and TRBJ1-3, with TRBD1 as a possible D gene (5 bases). This CDR3 has 15 residues. Germline V lookup: CDR1 SGDLS, CDR2 YYNGEE. V lost 0 bases, J lost 2 bases, and 9 bases lay in between. CDR3 region: CASSVAGGAGNTIYF. The CDR3, as DNA: TGTGCCAGCAGCGTAGCTGGGGGTGCTGGAAACACCATATATTTT.

This rearrangement joins TRBV5-1 to TRBJ2-1; TRBD2 agrees at 10 bases. The CDR3 spans 16 residues. Germline V gene sequence: CDR1 SGHRS, CDR2 YFSETQ. V trimming: 0 bases; J trimming: 6 bases; junction bases outside the gene matches: 6. CDR3 protein: CASSLGLSSGSNEQFF. CDR3 DNA: TGCGCCAGCAGCTTGGGTCTGTCTAGCGGGAGCAATGAGCAGTTCTTC.

The chain employs TRBV9 and TRBJ1-2; a weak D match, TRBD1 (5 bases). The CDR3 is 16 amino acids. Germline assignment: CDR1 SGDLS and CDR2 YYNGEE. Trimming took 0 bases from V and 0 from J, leaving 12 bases between them. The CDR3 DNA reads as TGTGCCAGCAGCGTAGATTACGCAGGGACTAACTATGGCTACACCTTC. Its translation is CASSVDYAGTNYGYTF.